This is a list of T cell receptor beta chains from one sample in a study of CD8 T cells in ankylosing spondylitis. Using its own MiXCR run on the 5' RACE reads, TCRdb lists one record per CDR3 protein. This sample yields hundreds of thousands of distinct CDR3 sequences, of which under 25% are seen a single time; roughly 4% belongs to the top ten. Sequenced input: blood, either unsorted or a sorted T cell fraction (not recorded which). These receptors all stem from a female donor with ankylosing spondylitis or in good health (not recorded which). Both conserved end residues are part of each CDR3. The D gene is left open where the match is weak. A row's size may be missing; if present it is once, few, many or a size class.

-	TRBV6-1	TRBJ2-5	-	TGTGCCAGCAGTGCCTCGCGGGAGACCCAGTACTTC	CASSASRETQYF
-	TRBV2	TRBJ2-7	-	TGTGCCAGCCGGCAAACCGCCTACGAGCAGTACTTC	CASRQTAYEQYF
-	TRBV2	TRBJ1-5	TRBD1	TGTGCCAGCACTAGGACAGGACGGAATCAGCCCCAGCATTTT	CASTRTGRNQPQHF
few	TRBV15	TRBJ2-3	-	TGTGCCACCAGCAGAGACATCCCCACAGATACGCAGTATTTT	CATSRDIPTDTQYF
few	TRBV14	TRBJ2-1	-	TGTGCCAGCAGCCAAGGGTCCCTGGCACAACAGTTCTTC	CASSQGSLAQQFF
-	TRBV2	TRBJ2-1	-	TGTGCCAGCAGTGAAGGGGACCACCCCTTCAATGAGCAGTTCTTC	CASSEGDHPFNEQFF
-	TRBV18	TRBJ2-7	-	TGTGCCAGCTCACCAAACGGATACGAGCAGTACTTC	CASSPNGYEQYF
few	TRBV19	TRBJ2-1	-	TGTGCCAGCAGCGAGATGAGGGGAGATGAGCAGTTCTTC	CASSEMRGDEQFF
-	TRBV5-1	TRBJ2-7	-	TGCGCCAGCAAGAGGGGCACTACTGACGAGCAGTACTTC	CASKRGTTDEQYF
few	TRBV3-1	TRBJ2-7	-	TGTGCCAGCAGCCAAGATGTGCTCCATAGTCCTACGGAGCAGTACTTC	CASSQDVLHSPTEQYF
-	TRBV5-5	TRBJ2-3	-	TGCGCAACAGGGGAGGGCTTCACAGATACGCAGTATTTT	CATGEGFTDTQYF
-	TRBV12-3/TRBV12-4	TRBJ2-3	-	TGTGCCAGCGTGACGGCCACAGATACGCAGTATTTT	CASVTATDTQYF
many	TRBV4-3	TRBJ2-6	TRBD2	TGCGCCAGCAGCGGCCGACTAGCGTCGAGCTCTGGGGCCAACGTCCTGACTTTC	CASSGRLASSSGANVLTF
few	TRBV5-6	TRBJ1-2	-	TGTGCCAGCAGCTTGGTTGATAGGGGCTTGGACTATGGCTACACCTTC	CASSLVDRGLDYGYTF
many	TRBV29-1	TRBJ1-1	-	TGCAGCGTTGAGTTAAACGGCTTGAACACTGAAGCTTTCTTT	CSVELNGLNTEAFF
few	TRBV9	TRBJ2-1	-	TGTGCCAGCAGCGTGGGGGAGACAGACTCCTACAATGAGCAGTTCTTC	CASSVGETDSYNEQFF
few	TRBV5-1	TRBJ2-5	TRBD2	TGCGCCAGCAGCTTGAACCTAGCGGGAGAGACCCAGTACTTC	CASSLNLAGETQYF
few	TRBV5-1	TRBJ1-2	-	TGCGCCAGCAGCATCCGTCCTAGCAGTCAAGCTAACTATGGCTACACCTTC	CASSIRPSSQANYGYTF
few	TRBV19	TRBJ2-1	-	TGTGCCAGTAGTATAGAGGCCGGCCTGAGGCAGTTCTTC	CASSIEAGLRQFF
few	TRBV12-3/TRBV12-4	TRBJ2-3	TRBD1	TGTGCCAGCAGTCTGAACCCCCGGACAGGGGCACTCACAGATACGCAGTATTTT	CASSLNPRTGALTDTQYF
few	TRBV29-1	TRBJ2-7	TRBD1	TGCAGCGTTGGAGGGGGCCCCTACGAGCAGTACTTC	CSVGGGPYEQYF
-	TRBV4-2	TRBJ2-1	-	TGTGCCAGCAGCCAAGCCGGGGGCCGGGGTAATGAGCAGTTCTTC	CASSQAGGRGNEQFF
many	TRBV6-2/TRBV6-3	TRBJ1-5	-	TGTGCCAGCAGCCCTACAGGGTCGAGGAATCAGCCCCAGCATTTT	CASSPTGSRNQPQHF
few	TRBV6-2/TRBV6-3	TRBJ2-1	TRBD2	TGTGCCAGCAGACTCCTAGCGGGAGGTTACAATGAGCAGTTCTTC	CASRLLAGGYNEQFF
few	TRBV7-6	TRBJ2-7	-	TGTGCCAGCAGCAAGACGTCAGGCTACGAGCAGTACTTC	CASSKTSGYEQYF
-	TRBV4-3	TRBJ2-7	-	TGCGCCAGCAGGGTGTCCTACGAGCAGTACTTC	CASRVSYEQYF
many	TRBV29-1	TRBJ1-2	-	TGCAGCGTTCAACAGGGTGCCGACTATGGCTACACCTTC	CSVQQGADYGYTF
few	TRBV13	TRBJ2-1	TRBD2	TGTGCCAGCAGCCCGGGGAGGGCCGAGTACAATGAGCAGTTCTTC	CASSPGRAEYNEQFF
many	TRBV20-1	TRBJ1-1	-	TGCAGTGCTAGAGATCGATTGAACAGAAACACTGAAGCTTTCTTT	CSARDRLNRNTEAFF
few	TRBV6-5	TRBJ2-3	TRBD1	TGTGCCAGCAGTTCCAACAGGGGGTACTCGAGCACAGATACGCAGTATTTT	CASSSNRGYSSTDTQYF
few	TRBV27	TRBJ2-7	TRBD2	TGTGCCAGCAGTTTCCGAGGTGGGCGGGAGGGTTCCTACGAGCAGTACTTC	CASSFRGGREGSYEQYF
-	TRBV7-7	TRBJ2-7	TRBD2	TGTGCTAGCAGCTTGGGGACTAAACTCAGAAACGAGCAGTACTTC	CASSLGTKLRNEQYF
few	TRBV12-3/TRBV12-4	TRBJ2-6	-	TGTGCCAGCAGTTTTGAACTCTCTGGGGCCAACGTCCTGACTTTC	CASSFELSGANVLTF
-	TRBV7-2	TRBJ2-1	-	TGTGCCAGCAGCTTAGGGACCCAGGTTCAGGGGTTCTTC	CASSLGTQVQGFF
-	TRBV7-2	TRBJ2-2	-	TGTGCCAGCAGCTTAGACAGGATCAACACCGGGGAGCTGTTTTTT	CASSLDRINTGELFF
-	TRBV29-1	TRBJ1-5	TRBD1	TGCAGCGTCAGGGACAGGGGAGATCAGCCCCAGCATTTT	CSVRDRGDQPQHF
-	TRBV15	TRBJ2-7	-	TGTCCCACCAGCAGAGATATCCGGGGCCTGAACGAGCAGTACTTC	CPTSRDIRGLNEQYF
-	TRBV6-5	TRBJ2-2	-	TGTGCCAGCAGTTACTCGGCAGGCCTCGGAGGGGAGCTGTTTTTT	CASSYSAGLGGELFF
-	TRBV7-2	TRBJ2-5	TRBD2	TGTGCTAGCAGCCCACTAGCGGGAGCGGTAGAGACCCAGTACTTC	CASSPLAGAVETQYF
few	TRBV12-3/TRBV12-4	TRBJ2-1	-	TGTGCCAGCACTGGGACTCACGACGGTGAGCAGTTCTTC	CASTGTHDGEQFF